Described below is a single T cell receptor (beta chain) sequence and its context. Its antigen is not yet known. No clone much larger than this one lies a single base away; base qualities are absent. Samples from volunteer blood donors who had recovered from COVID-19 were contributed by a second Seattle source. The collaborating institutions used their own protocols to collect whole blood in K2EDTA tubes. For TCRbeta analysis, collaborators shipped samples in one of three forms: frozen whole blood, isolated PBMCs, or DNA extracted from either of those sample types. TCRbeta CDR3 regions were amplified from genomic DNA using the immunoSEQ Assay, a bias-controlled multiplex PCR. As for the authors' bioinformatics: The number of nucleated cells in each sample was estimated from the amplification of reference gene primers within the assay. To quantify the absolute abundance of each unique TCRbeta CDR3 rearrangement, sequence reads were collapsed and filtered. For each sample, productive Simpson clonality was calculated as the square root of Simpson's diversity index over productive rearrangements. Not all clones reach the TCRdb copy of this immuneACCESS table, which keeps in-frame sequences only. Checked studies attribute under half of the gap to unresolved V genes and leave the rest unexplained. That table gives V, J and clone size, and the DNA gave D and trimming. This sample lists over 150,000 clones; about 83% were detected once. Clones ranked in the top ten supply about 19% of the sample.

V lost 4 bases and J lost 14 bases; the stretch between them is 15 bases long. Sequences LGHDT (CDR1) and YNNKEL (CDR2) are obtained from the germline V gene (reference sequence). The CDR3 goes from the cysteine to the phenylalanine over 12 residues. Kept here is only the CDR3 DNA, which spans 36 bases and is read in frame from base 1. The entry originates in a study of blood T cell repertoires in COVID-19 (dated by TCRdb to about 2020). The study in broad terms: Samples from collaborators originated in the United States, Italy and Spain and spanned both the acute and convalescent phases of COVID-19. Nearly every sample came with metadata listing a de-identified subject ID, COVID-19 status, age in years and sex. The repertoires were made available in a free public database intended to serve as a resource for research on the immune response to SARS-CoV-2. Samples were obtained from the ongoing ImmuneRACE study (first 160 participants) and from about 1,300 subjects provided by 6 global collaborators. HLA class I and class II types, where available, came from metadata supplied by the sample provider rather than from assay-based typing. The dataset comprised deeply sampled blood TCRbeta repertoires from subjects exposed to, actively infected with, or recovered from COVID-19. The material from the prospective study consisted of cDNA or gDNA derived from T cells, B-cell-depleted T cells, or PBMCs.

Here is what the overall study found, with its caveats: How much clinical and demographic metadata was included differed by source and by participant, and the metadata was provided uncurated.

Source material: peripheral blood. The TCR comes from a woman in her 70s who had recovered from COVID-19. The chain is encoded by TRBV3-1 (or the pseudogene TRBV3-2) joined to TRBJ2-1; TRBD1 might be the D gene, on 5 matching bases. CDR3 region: CASSRGPSRKFF. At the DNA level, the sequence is TGTGCCAGCAGCCGGGGCCCTAGTAGGAAGTTCTTC.